Here is one TCR beta chain with its context. This specimen comes from a study of blood T cells in healthy people across ages. Through a sample-barcoded 5' primer and a J-beta primer mix, a second PCR was run for about 6 to 11 cycles. TCRdb re-called the 5' RACE reads through MiXCR, storing one row per CDR3 protein. The table includes roughly 800,000 distinct CDR3 sequences, 20% to 25% detected once. V lost 1 base to trimming and J lost 4 bases; unmatched junction nucleotides: 0. The CDR3 is 14 amino acids. CDR1 is SNHLY, CDR2 FYNNEI, per germline. These data were also reused for a study on T cells of mothers and their children. This second report adds: The study found slightly higher but non-significant overlap in related versus unrelated mother-child pairs.

The chain links TRBV2 to TRBJ1-1; TRBD1 agrees at 10 bases. Input material: blood. This sequence originates from a boy between 10 and 17 years old in good health. CDR3 sequence (DNA): TGTGCCAGCAGTGAAGGGACAGGGGGCACTGAAGCTTTCTTT. Residues: CASSEGTGGTEAFF.